Presented here are 9 T cell receptor beta chains from one specimen sequenced in a study of shared clonotypes between healthy human individuals. Some clones are missing from TCRdb's copy, which holds only in-frame ones; the method was immunoSEQ multiplex PCR. The table records some 550,000 clones, about 96% of them present only once. The sequenced sample was naive CD4+ T cells sorted from blood. Indicated subset: CD45RA+ positively selected. The receptors originated from a woman in her thirties in good health.

V usage is TRBV6-4 and J usage is TRBJ2-7; D is ambiguous. Germline CDR1 and CDR2: MRHNA and SNTAGT. The CDR3 sequence is 12 residues long. The germline V and J ends were trimmed by 6 bases and 2 bases, with 8 bases remaining between them. The CDR3 bases are TGTGCCAGCAGCCGAGAGGCCTACGAGCAGTACTTC. Its translation is CASSREAYEQYF.

The V gene is TRBV30, the J gene TRBJ1-3, with D tentatively TRBD1 (6 bases). The V and J ends lost 5 bases and 3 bases respectively, with 11 bases between them. This CDR3 has 13 residues. CDR1 and CDR2 (germline): GTSNPN, SVGIG (reference sequence). The CDR3 here is CAWATGNGNTIYF. CDR3 bases: TGTGCCTGGGCAACAGGGAATGGAAACACCATATATTTT.

The chain uses TRBV11-2 and TRBJ2-1; 7 positions agree with TRBD2. CDR1 and CDR2 from the germline V gene are SGHAT and FQNNGV. This CDR3 contains 14 residues. With 4 bases clipped from V and 0 bases from J, the junction kept 0 bases outside the gene matches. The CDR3: CASSWGGSYNEQFF. The CDR3 region has the DNA TGTGCCAGCAGCTGGGGGGGCTCCTACAATGAGCAGTTCTTC.

The chain carries TRBV6-1 and TRBJ1-2; a weak D match, TRBD1 (5 bases). CDR1 MNHNS and CDR2 SASEGT come from the germline V gene. The V gene lost 5 bases and the J gene lost 13 bases, with 14 bases spanning the gap. CDR3 length: 11 residues. The CDR3 sequence: CASSYRLGATF. In nucleotides, the CDR3 is TGTGCCAGCAGTTATAGGTTAGGGGCCACCTTC.

This chain connects TRBV6-5 to TRBJ2-7; TRBD2 matches at 10 bases. Germline trimming cut 0 bases from V and 5 bases from J; bases unmatched to any gene: 7. This CDR3 has 16 residues. From germline, CDR1 is MNHEY and CDR2 SVGAGI. In DNA form, the CDR3 reads TGTGCCAGCAGTTACTCGATGGCTAGCGGGAGAAACGAGCAGTACTTC. It specifies CASSYSMASGRNEQYF.

This chain uses TRBV27 with TRBJ2-2; D possibly corresponds to TRBD2 (5 bases). Germline V lookup: CDR1 MNHEY, CDR2 SMNVEV (reference sequence). The CDR3 runs 17 residues. V shed 3 bases and J shed 2 bases, with 16 bases lying between them. The CDR3 spells CASSFAFGGFNTGELFF. CDR3 bases: TGTGCCAGCAGTTTCGCTTTCGGAGGTTTCAACACCGGGGAGCTGTTTTTT.

The chain joins TRBV11-2 to TRBJ2-1; 11 positions agree with TRBD2. From germline, CDR1 is SGHAT and CDR2 FQNNGV. V trimming: 6 bases; J trimming: 6 bases; junction bases outside the gene matches: 7. The CDR3 sequence is 15 residues long. CDR3 nucleotides: TGTGCCAGCAGTCCGACTAGCGGGGTCCCCAATGAGCAGTTCTTC. Protein product: CASSPTSGVPNEQFF.

The rearrangement uses TRBV5-1 and TRBJ2-1, with a weak D call TRBD1 (5 bases). The V and J ends lost 1 base and 0 bases respectively, with 8 bases between them. Germline loops: CDR1 SGHRS, CDR2 YFSETQ. The CDR3 covers 15 residues. CDR3 region: CASSLYQGSYNEQFF. The CDR3 DNA reads as TGCGCCAGCAGCTTGTACCAGGGCTCCTACAATGAGCAGTTCTTC.

The CDR3 DNA follows: TGTGCCAGCAGCCAGACGCGAAACACCTACGAGCAGTACTTC. This encodes CASSQTRNTYEQYF. The genes are TRBV11-1 and TRBJ2-5; unclear D gene. The DNA end is more similar to TRBJ2-7, so the J call may be wrong. CDR1 is SGHAT, CDR2 FQDESV, per germline (reference sequence). This CDR3 is 14 amino acids long.